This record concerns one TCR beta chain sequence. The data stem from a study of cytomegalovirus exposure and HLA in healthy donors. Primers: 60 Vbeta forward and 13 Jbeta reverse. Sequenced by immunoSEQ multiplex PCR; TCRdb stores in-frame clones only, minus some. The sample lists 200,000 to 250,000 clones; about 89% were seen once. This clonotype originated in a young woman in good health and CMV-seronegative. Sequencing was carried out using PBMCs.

In nucleotides, the CDR3 is TGTGCCAGCTCACCAGCCAGACTGGATCTCTCCTACAATGAGCAGTTCTTC. Translation gives CASSPARLDLSYNEQFF. The rearrangement joins TRBV18 to TRBJ2-1; no firm D call. V gave up 2 bases and J gave up 0 bases, with 14 bases separating them. CDR1 and CDR2 (germline): KGHSH, LQKENI. This CDR3 is 17 amino acids long.